The 15 T cell receptor beta chains in this list originate from one sample, sequenced in a study of shared clonotypes between healthy human individuals. Generated by immunoSEQ multiplex PCR, the TCRdb table keeps only in-frame clones and is missing some. This table has 950,000 to 1,300,000 clones, approximately 76% appearing once. The sample taken for sequencing was memory CD4+ T cells sorted from blood. The subset is: CD45RA-negative fraction. Receptors originate from a man younger than 30 in good health.

The chain has TRBV27 and TRBJ1-1; perhaps TRBD1 as D (6 bases). The CDR3 runs 13 residues. Germline V lookup: CDR1 MNHEY, CDR2 SMNVEV (reference sequence). Trimming shortened V by 2 bases and J by 8 bases, and 12 bases separated the two germline ends. The chain's CDR3 is CASSLRGRGEAFF. The CDR3 bases are TGTGCCAGCAGTTTACGGGGGAGGGGGGAAGCTTTCTTT.

The rearrangement joins TRBV9 to TRBJ2-6; 7 bases align to TRBD1. Germline lookup yields CDR1 SGDLS and CDR2 YYNGEE. V lost 4 bases to trimming and J lost 2 bases; unmatched junction nucleotides: 6. This CDR3 is built from 16 residues. The CDR3 coding sequence is TGTGCCAGCAGCAGCTCAGACAGGGCTGGGGCCAACGTCCTGACTTTC. It yields the protein CASSSSDRAGANVLTF. The full variable domain, with the rest looked up from reference TRBV9 and TRBJ2-6, is DSGVTQTPKHLITATGQRVTLRCSPRSGDLSVYWYQQSLDQGLQFLIQYYNGEERAKGNILERFSAQQFPDLHSELNLSSLELGDSALYFCASSSSDRAGANVLTFGAGSRLTVL.

The V gene is TRBV2, the J gene TRBJ2-4, with D maybe TRBD1 (6 bases). CDR1 and CDR2 (germline): SNHLY, FYNNEI. Trimming took 7 bases from V and 0 from J, leaving 16 bases between them. The CDR3 loop spans 16 amino acids. This CDR3 reads CASTRRPRGAKNIQYF. For the CDR3, the DNA is TGTGCCAGCACAAGACGCCCCAGGGGAGCCAAAAACATTCAGTACTTC.

This chain joins TRBV4-3 and TRBJ1-1; 11 bases are a match to TRBD1. CDR3 length: 18 residues. Germline V lookup: CDR1 LGHNA, CDR2 YSLEER. V gave up 1 base and J gave up 6 bases; unmatched junction bases: 13. CDR3 DNA: TGCGCCAGCAGCCAAGGTCTCAGGACAGGGGGCGCGTTCGCTGAAGCTTTCTTT. It translates to CASSQGLRTGGAFAEAFF.

The V and J genes are TRBV5-1 and TRBJ2-1, with no clear D. V dropped 1 base and J dropped 5 bases, with 4 bases sitting between them. Germline V gives CDR1 SGHRS, CDR2 YFSETQ. This CDR3 is 12 amino acids long. In nucleotides, the CDR3 is TGCGCCAGCAGCTTGCCTAACAATGAGCAGTTCTTC. It encodes CASSLPNNEQFF. Together with reference TRBV5-1 and TRBJ2-1, the CDR3 gives the full variable domain: KAGVTQTPRYLIKTRGQQVTLSCSPISGHRSVSWYQQTPGQGLQFLFEYFSETQRNKGNFPGRFSGRQFSNSRSEMNVSTLELGDSALYLCASSLPNNEQFFGPGTRLTVL.

The V gene is TRBV5-4, the J gene TRBJ2-1; the match to TRBD2 covers 8 bases. From germline, CDR1 is SGHNT and CDR2 YYREEE (reference sequence). The CDR3 length is 15 residues. Losses at the gene ends were 2 bases for V and 3 bases for J; bases not matched to a gene: 4. The CDR3 sequence is CASSLRTSYYNEQFF. The CDR3 nucleotides are TGTGCCAGCAGCTTAAGGACTAGCTACTACAATGAGCAGTTCTTC.

The gene calls are TRBV9 and TRBJ1-4; D not resolved. Germline V CDR1 and CDR2: SGDLS, YYNGEE. V lost 0 bases, J lost 4 bases, and 13 bases lay in between. The CDR3 contains 16 residues. The CDR3 coding sequence is TGTGCCAGCAGCGTAGGGTATAAGCCGGATAATGAAAAACTGTTTTTT. Its protein product is CASSVGYKPDNEKLFF.

The V and J genes are TRBV6-4 and TRBJ2-1, with 10 bases identical to TRBD1. Germline assignment: CDR1 MRHNA and CDR2 SNTAGT. The trim removed 8 bases at V and 13 bases at J, leaving 5 bases unmatched. CDR3 length equals 11 residues. The CDR3 DNA is TGTGCCAGCGGGGACAGGGGAGACCAGTTCTTC. This translates into CASGDRGDQFF.

The CDR3 DNA is TGTGCCAGCAGTTACCGCGACAGGGGGATCTATGGCTACACCTTC. This gives the protein CASSYRDRGIYGYTF. The chain links TRBV6-5 to TRBJ1-2; 9 positions agree with TRBD1. Trimming removed 2 bases from V and 4 bases from J; junction bases left unmatched: 5. The CDR3 length is 15 residues. From germline, CDR1 is MNHEY and CDR2 SVGAGI.

As regards this clone: One end of the junction is discordant with germline, which a read error may explain. The gene calls are TRBV29-1 and TRBJ1-3; 12 bases agree with TRBD1. The CDR3 spans 16 residues. Germline-derived CDR1 and CDR2 are SQVTM and ANQGSEA. CDR3: CSVRLGQGADGNTIHF. CDR3 nucleotides: TGCAGCGTTCGACTGGGACAGGGGGCGGATGGAAACACCATACATTTT.

This sequence joins TRBV7-9 and TRBJ2-3; 11 bases agree with TRBD2. Germline V gene sequence: CDR1 SEHNR, CDR2 FQNEAQ (reference sequence). The junction had 10 bases not matched to a gene; V was cut back by 4 bases and J by 1 base. The CDR3 sequence is 18 residues long. DNA for the CDR3: TGTGCCAGCAGCTCCTTTCTAGCGGGGGGCCTGCGCACAGATACGCAGTATTTT. Amino acids: CASSSFLAGGLRTDTQYF.

Concerning this clone: The sample holds other DNA sequences that translate to the same CDR3. The chain joins TRBV27 to TRBJ1-6, with 9 bases aligning to TRBD1. CDR3 length: 14 residues. The V gene's germline CDR1 is MNHEY and CDR2 SMNVEV (reference sequence). Unmatched junction bases numbered 4, after V lost 4 bases and J lost 9 bases. In DNA, the CDR3 is TGTGCCAGCAGTTCCGGGACAGGGAGTTCACCCCTCCACTTT. Its protein is CASSSGTGSSPLHF.

This chain links TRBV6-1 with TRBJ2-4; no clear D. This CDR3 spans 13 amino acids. Germline-derived CDR1 and CDR2 are MNHNS and SASEGT. Trimming pared 7 bases from V and 1 base from J, leaving 8 bases between. The CDR3 reads CASTEFAKNIQYF. The CDR3 region has the DNA TGTGCCAGCACAGAGTTTGCCAAAAACATTCAGTACTTC.

This clone was detected only a few times. V is TRBV28 and J is TRBJ1-6; D may be TRBD1 (6 bases). The CDR3 extends over 15 amino acids. The V gene's germline CDR1 is MDHEN and CDR2 SYDVKM. V shed 4 bases and J shed 10 bases, with 17 bases lying between them. The CDR3: CASSSGGTTTSPLHF. In nucleotides, the CDR3 is TGTGCCAGCAGTTCCGGAGGGACAACAACCTCACCCCTCCACTTT. The full variable domain, in which reference TRBV28 and TRBJ1-6 provide the parts outside the CDR3, is DVKVTQSSRYLVKRTGEKVFLECVQDMDHENMFWYRQDPGLGLRLIYFSYDVKMKEKGDIPEGYSVSREKKERFSLILESASTNQTSMYLCASSSGGTTTSPLHFGNGTRLTVT.

This clone came up once. The rearrangement joins TRBV6-6 to TRBJ2-1, with D possibly being TRBD1 (5 bases). This CDR3 comprises 16 residues. The germline gives CDR1 MNHNY, CDR2 SVGAGI (reference sequence). Trimming stripped 6 bases from V and 5 bases from J, with 20 bases between. The CDR3 DNA reads TGTGCCAGCAGCCATGCAGGGCAGGGCGGTCACAATGAGCAGTTCTTC. This codes for CASSHAGQGGHNEQFF.